Each of the 13 T cell receptor beta chains below was sequenced from the same sample in a study of T cells in Graves' hyperthyroidism and ophthalmopathy. Amplification of TCR beta CDR3 regions was performed using RNA transcripts as template. Initially, a first-round RT-PCR of the TCR CDR3 employed the HTBI primer set. TCRdb fed the multiplex PCR reads into MiXCR, producing one record per CDR3 protein. The table lists about 640,000 distinct CDR3 sequences, around 15% of them singletons. The sample comprised blood. The origin of the receptors is a woman in her 50s with Graves' ophthalmopathy.

This clonotype was counted at least ten times. The genes are TRBV11-1 and TRBJ2-5, with TRBD2 identical over 8 bases. The CDR3 contains 14 residues. Unmatched junction bases numbered 9, after V lost 7 bases and J lost 5 bases. Germline V gene lookup returns CDR1 SGHAT and CDR2 FQDESV (reference sequence). The CDR3 nucleotides read TGTGCCAGCAAAGGACTAGCCCCAATGGAGACCCAGTACTTC. Protein sequence: CASKGLAPMETQYF.

This clonotype was counted at least ten times. The rearrangement links TRBV7-9 to TRBJ1-1; 7 bases map to TRBD1. Germline V CDR1 and CDR2: SEHNR, FQNEAQ (reference sequence). The CDR3 is 16 residues long. V lost 7 bases to trimming and J lost 3 bases; unmatched junction nucleotides: 14. DNA for the CDR3: TGTGCCAGCACCACGTCAGGGGGGAACAAGGACACTGAAGCTTTCTTT. This encodes CASTTSGGNKDTEAFF.

As to this clonotype: This clone may be a read error of a much larger clone one base away. This chain connects TRBV7-9 to TRBJ2-7; 9 nucleotides agree with TRBD1. Germline V CDR1 and CDR2: SEHNR, FQNEAQ (reference sequence). V was clipped by 1 base and J by 6 bases; unmatched bases: 13. This CDR3 comprises 17 residues. CDR3 sequence reads: CASSLGWEGQGTSEQYF. The CDR3 region has the DNA TGTGCCAGCAGCTTAGGCTGGGAGGGACAGGGTACCTCCGAGCAGTACTTC.

This clonotype was recorded many times. V is TRBV20-1 and J is TRBJ2-2, with 8 nucleotides matching TRBD1. After removal of 2 bases from V and 4 bases from J, the junction contained 12 bases not matched to a gene. Germline V CDR1 and CDR2: DFQATT, SNEGSKA (reference sequence). This CDR3 spans 17 amino acids. This CDR3 is CSARPRPGTGITGELFF. The CDR3 nucleotides are TGCAGTGCTAGACCTCGCCCGGGGACAGGAATCACCGGGGAGCTGTTTTTT.

This clonotype was recorded at least ten times. This sequence joins TRBV5-1 and TRBJ2-1; D uncertain. V gave up 3 bases and J gave up 0 bases, with 10 bases separating them. The CDR3 is 15 residues long. Per the germline V gene, CDR1 is SGHRS and CDR2 is YFSETQ. The CDR3 DNA reads TGCGCCAGCAGCTCCCAACCGGGCTCCTACAATGAGCAGTTCTTC. It specifies CASSSQPGSYNEQFF.

This clonotype was observed many times. The J gene is TRBJ2-1, the V gene TRBV20-1, with 9 bases fitting TRBD2. V gave up 0 bases and J gave up 0 bases; unmatched junction bases: 9. Germline loops: CDR1 DFQATT, CDR2 SNEGSKA (reference sequence). The CDR3 sequence is 18 residues long. CDR3 in DNA: TGCAGTGCTAGAGACAGCGCGGGTAGCGGGAGCTCCTACAATGAGCAGTTCTTC. Translated, it gives CSARDSAGSGSSYNEQFF.

With regard to this clonotype: A much bigger clone sits one base away, suggesting this may be a read error. This rearrangement joins TRBV6-1 to TRBJ2-5; TRBD2 matches 7 bases. The CDR3 spans 16 residues. With V trimmed by 3 bases and J by 12 bases, 19 bases remained unmatched. The germline gives CDR1 MNHNS, CDR2 SASEGT. CDR3 sequence reads: CASSEGGVGGGETKYF. In DNA form, the CDR3 reads TGTGCCAGCAGTGAGGGGGGGGTTGGGGGGGGGGAGACGAAGTACTTC.

This clonotype has ten or more counts. The chain recombines TRBV12-3 or TRBV12-4 with TRBJ1-1, with D perhaps matching TRBD1 (6 bases). The CDR3 runs to 17 residues. V shed 3 bases and J shed 0 bases, with 17 bases lying between them. CDR3 sequence: CASSFPRGGVMNTEAFF. The CDR3 DNA reads as TGTGCCAGCAGTTTTCCGAGAGGGGGAGTAATGAACACTGAAGCTTTCTTT.

The rearrangement uses TRBV28 and TRBJ2-3, with TRBD1 matching 9 bases. The CDR3 totals 14 residues. The germline V gene has CDR1 MDHEN and CDR2 SYDVKM. The ends lost 6 bases at V and 5 bases at J; junction bases unmatched: 6. The CDR3 is CASRRTGVLDTQYF. CDR3 bases: TGTGCCAGCAGAAGGACAGGGGTGCTAGATACGCAGTATTTT.

This clonotype was found many times. The chain has TRBV6-4 and TRBJ2-3; 7 bases fit TRBD2. CDR1 is MRHNA and CDR2 is SNTAGT in the germline V gene. V trimming: 4 bases; J trimming: 8 bases; junction bases outside the gene matches: 6. The CDR3 contains 13 residues. The CDR3 spells CASSAGLVATQYF. In DNA form, the CDR3 reads TGTGCCAGCAGTGCCGGACTAGTAGCTACGCAGTATTTT.

The chain employs TRBV13 and TRBJ2-7; 9 positions match TRBD1. The germline CDR1 and CDR2 sequences are PRHDT and FYEKMQ (reference sequence). The trim removed 11 bases at V and 3 bases at J, leaving 2 bases unmatched. The CDR3 consists of 11 residues. CDR3 residues: CAAGQGYEQYF. CDR3 sequence (DNA): TGTGCCGCGGGACAGGGCTACGAGCAGTACTTC.

The chain employs TRBV19 and TRBJ2-6; tentatively, D is TRBD1 (6 bases). V was trimmed by 5 bases and J by 1 base, leaving 12 bases between them. The CDR3 runs to 16 residues. Germline V gene sequence: CDR1 LNHDA, CDR2 SQIVND (reference sequence). The CDR3 region is CASSFRQGSGANVLTF. Here the CDR3 DNA reads TGTGCCAGTAGTTTTCGCCAGGGGTCTGGGGCCAACGTCCTGACTTTC.

This clonotype showed up many times. This sequence joins TRBV12-3 or TRBV12-4 and TRBJ2-7; 14 nucleotides line up with TRBD2. This CDR3 contains 15 residues. After removal of 5 bases from V and 5 bases from J, the junction contained 5 bases not matched to a gene. As DNA, the CDR3 is TGTGCCAGCAGTAGACTAGCGGGAGGGCAAAACGAGCAGTACTTC. Translation: CASSRLAGGQNEQYF.